This record covers a single T cell receptor beta chain. Its antigen is as yet unknown. The CDR3 has 13 amino acids. The V gene lost 6 bases and the J gene lost 0 bases, with 7 bases spanning the gap. After constant-region reverse-primer amplification, full-length variable regions underwent semi-nested PCR with Nested Universal Primer A. MiXCR was run by TCRdb on the 5' RACE reads, yielding one entry per CDR3 protein. This sample has thousands of distinct CDR3 sequences, with 50% found just once. Findings of the study overall: Whole repertoires were not studied in the larger cohort, only one V-J beta rearrangement. In terms of TCR gene usage, tumor memory CD4+ T cells clustered together with blood and lymph node memory CD4+ cells, as well as with lymph node naive CD4+ cells.

Sequencing was done on a sample of naive CD4+ T cells sorted from a lymph node. Subset: naive CD4+ T cells, CD4+CD45RA+CD25-. The J gene is TRBJ2-3, the V gene TRBV12-3 or TRBV12-4; D not certain. The receptor's source is a female donor with breast cancer. DNA for the CDR3: TGTGCCAGCAGCGTCATCAGCACAGATACGCAGTATTTT. This encodes CASSVISTDTQYF.